The rows below give T cell receptor beta chains drawn from one sample of a study of shared clonotypes between healthy human individuals. Assay: immunoSEQ multiplex PCR; the TCRdb copy retains only in-frame clones and omits some. The sample includes some 2 million clones, over 85% of them seen just once. The sequenced sample was naive CD8+ T cells sorted from blood. All receptors come from a man aged 18 to 35 in good health. The CDR3 runs from the conserved cysteine through the conserved F or W. D genes are given only for firm matches. Some rows mark clone size as missing; the rest say once, few, many or name a class of expanded clone.

V gene: TRBV10-2
J gene: TRBJ1-5
D gene: NA
clone size: once
CDR3 DNA: TGCGCCAGCAGCCAGGGGAATAGCAATCAGCCCCAGCATTTT
CDR3 protein: CASSQGNSNQPQHF

V gene: TRBV21-1
J gene: TRBJ2-4
D gene: NA
clone size: once
CDR3 DNA: TGTGCCAGCAGCAAAGAGGCGTCGAGGAGGGCCAAAAACATTCAGTACTTC
CDR3 protein: CASSKEASRRAKNIQYF

V gene: TRBV4-1
J gene: TRBJ2-7
D gene: TRBD2
clone size: NA
CDR3 DNA: TGCGCCAGCAGCCAGATAGCGGGAAAGGGCTACGAGCAGTACTTC
CDR3 protein: CASSQIAGKGYEQYF

V gene: TRBV5-6
J gene: TRBJ2-7
D gene: NA
clone size: NA
CDR3 DNA: TGTGCCAGCAGCTTGTGGAGAGGCTGGGACGAGCAGTACTTC
CDR3 protein: CASSLWRGWDEQYF

V gene: TRBV6-5
J gene: TRBJ2-3
D gene: NA
clone size: once
CDR3 DNA: TGTGCCAGCAGTTACTCAGGGTCGGCAGATACGCAGTATTTT
CDR3 protein: CASSYSGSADTQYF

V gene: TRBV4-3
J gene: TRBJ2-7
D gene: NA
clone size: NA
CDR3 DNA: TGCGCCAGCAGCCCCATTATCCACTCCTACGAGCAGTACTTC
CDR3 protein: CASSPIIHSYEQYF

V gene: TRBV30
J gene: TRBJ1-1
D gene: NA
clone size: few
CDR3 DNA: TGTGCCTGGATACTGAGAATGAACACTGAAGCTTTCTTT
CDR3 protein: CAWILRMNTEAFF

V gene: TRBV9
J gene: TRBJ2-3
D gene: NA
clone size: NA
CDR3 DNA: TGTGCCAGCAGCGGCCGTGGAGGTTGGGAACCCACAGATACGCAGTATTTT
CDR3 protein: CASSGRGGWEPTDTQYF

V gene: TRBV7-8
J gene: TRBJ1-6
D gene: NA
clone size: NA
CDR3 DNA: TGTGCCAGCAGACCGGACAGCCTCTATAATTCACCCCTCCACTTT
CDR3 protein: CASRPDSLYNSPLHF

V gene: TRBV7-9
J gene: TRBJ1-4
D gene: NA
clone size: NA
CDR3 DNA: TGTGCCAGCAGCTTAGTGGGGTCGGGGCGGAGTAATGAAAAACTGTTTTTT
CDR3 protein: CASSLVGSGRSNEKLFF

V gene: TRBV28
J gene: TRBJ2-5
D gene: NA
clone size: once
CDR3 DNA: TGTGCCAGCAGAAATCGACCCTTCCCCCAAGAGACCCAGTACTTC
CDR3 protein: CASRNRPFPQETQYF

V gene: TRBV6-5
J gene: TRBJ2-7
D gene: NA
clone size: NA
CDR3 DNA: TGTGCCAGCAGTTTGAGGGAGCAGGGTAGTCGCAACGAGCAGTACTTC
CDR3 protein: CASSLREQGSRNEQYF

V gene: TRBV5-4
J gene: TRBJ2-3
D gene: TRBD2
clone size: NA
CDR3 DNA: TGTGCCAGCAGCCTGACTAGCGGGTTAGCAGATACGCAGTATTTT
CDR3 protein: CASSLTSGLADTQYF

V gene: TRBV7-2
J gene: TRBJ1-3
D gene: NA
clone size: NA
CDR3 DNA: TGTGCCAGCAGCTTATGGCCAGAGTCTGGAAACACCATATATTTT
CDR3 protein: CASSLWPESGNTIYF

V gene: TRBV27
J gene: TRBJ2-7
D gene: NA
clone size: NA
CDR3 DNA: TGTGCCAGCAGTTTAAATTTAGGGACCCTTCCCTACGAGCAGTACTTC
CDR3 protein: CASSLNLGTLPYEQYF

V gene: TRBV7-9
J gene: TRBJ2-7
D gene: TRBD2
clone size: NA
CDR3 DNA: TGTGCCAGCAGCTCCGCCGGGACTAGCGGGAGTTACGAGCAGTACTTC
CDR3 protein: CASSSAGTSGSYEQYF

V gene: TRBV25-1
J gene: TRBJ1-1
D gene: NA
clone size: NA
CDR3 DNA: TGTGCCAGCAGTGCGGGCGGAGGTGGGACTGAAGCTTTCTTT
CDR3 protein: CASSAGGGGTEAFF

V gene: TRBV6-5
J gene: TRBJ2-7
D gene: NA
clone size: NA
CDR3 DNA: TGTGCCAGCAGTTACGGCGCAGGGGCGGCCGAGCAGTACTTC
CDR3 protein: CASSYGAGAAEQYF

V gene: TRBV5-4
J gene: TRBJ2-7
D gene: TRBD2
clone size: NA
CDR3 DNA: TGTGCCAGCAGCCTCGGGGGGAGCTCCTACGAGCAGTACTTC
CDR3 protein: CASSLGGSSYEQYF

V gene: TRBV4-3
J gene: TRBJ2-2
D gene: TRBD2
clone size: NA
CDR3 DNA: TGCGCCAGCAGCCAAAGCCCAACTAGCGGCGAGGAGCTGTTTTTT
CDR3 protein: CASSQSPTSGEELFF

V gene: TRBV5-8
J gene: TRBJ1-2
D gene: NA
clone size: NA
CDR3 DNA: TGTGCCAGCAGACACCATAGTTCCGTGGATGGCTACACCTTC
CDR3 protein: CASRHHSSVDGYTF

V gene: TRBV11-2
J gene: TRBJ2-3
D gene: NA
clone size: NA
CDR3 DNA: TGTGCCAGCAGCTTAGCCTTGACTACGGGGGATACGCAGTATTTT
CDR3 protein: CASSLALTTGDTQYF

V gene: TRBV11-2
J gene: TRBJ2-7
D gene: NA
clone size: once
CDR3 DNA: TGTGCCAGCAGCTTAACAGGGCAGGCTGGGGAGCAGTACTTC
CDR3 protein: CASSLTGQAGEQYF

V gene: TRBV7-9
J gene: TRBJ2-2
D gene: TRBD2
clone size: NA
CDR3 DNA: TGTGCCAGCAGCTTGTTGCAGGGAGGGACCGGGGAGCTGTTTTTT
CDR3 protein: CASSLLQGGTGELFF

V gene: TRBV2
J gene: TRBJ1-2
D gene: TRBD1
clone size: NA
CDR3 DNA: TGTGCCAGCAGTGAAGGGGAGGAGGGGGCCGATGGCTACACCTTC
CDR3 protein: CASSEGEEGADGYTF

V gene: TRBV5-6
J gene: TRBJ1-6
D gene: NA
clone size: NA
CDR3 DNA: TGTGCCAGCAGCTTGGCCGGTGAGGGATCACCCCTCCACTTT
CDR3 protein: CASSLAGEGSPLHF

V gene: TRBV6-5
J gene: TRBJ2-7
D gene: NA
clone size: NA
CDR3 DNA: TGTGCCAGCAGTTACGGCAGGCCGCCCTCCTACGAGCAGTACTTC
CDR3 protein: CASSYGRPPSYEQYF

V gene: TRBV4-3
J gene: TRBJ1-1
D gene: NA
clone size: once
CDR3 DNA: TGCGCCAGCAGCCAAGATATAGAAACTGAAGCTTTCTTT
CDR3 protein: CASSQDIETEAFF

V gene: TRBV4-1
J gene: TRBJ2-4
D gene: NA
clone size: NA
CDR3 DNA: TGCGCCAGCAGCCAGACGGGAAACATTCAGTACTTC
CDR3 protein: CASSQTGNIQYF

V gene: TRBV18
J gene: TRBJ2-3
D gene: TRBD2
clone size: NA
CDR3 DNA: TGTGCCAGCTCACCAACTCGGACTAGCGGCACAGATACGCAGTATTTT
CDR3 protein: CASSPTRTSGTDTQYF

V gene: TRBV2
J gene: TRBJ2-7
D gene: NA
clone size: NA
CDR3 DNA: TGTGCCAGCAGTGAGGGACGGCTGTACGAGCAGTACTTC
CDR3 protein: CASSEGRLYEQYF

V gene: TRBV13
J gene: TRBJ2-7
D gene: TRBD1
clone size: NA
CDR3 DNA: TGTGCCAGCAGCTTAGTACCGACAGGGGAGGACGAGCAGTACTTC
CDR3 protein: CASSLVPTGEDEQYF

V gene: TRBV5-6
J gene: TRBJ2-1
D gene: NA
clone size: NA
CDR3 DNA: TGTGCCAGCAGCTTCCAACTGGATGAGCAGTTCTTC
CDR3 protein: CASSFQLDEQFF

V gene: TRBV5-4
J gene: TRBJ1-1
D gene: NA
clone size: once
CDR3 DNA: TGTGCCAGCAGGTTACACGGGGGCGGCACTGAAGCTTTCTTT
CDR3 protein: CASRLHGGGTEAFF

V gene: TRBV9
J gene: TRBJ2-7
D gene: NA
clone size: NA
CDR3 DNA: TGTGCCAGCAGCGTATCTGGACAGCATACCTACGAGCAGTACTTC
CDR3 protein: CASSVSGQHTYEQYF

V gene: TRBV27
J gene: TRBJ2-1
D gene: TRBD1
clone size: NA
CDR3 DNA: TGTGCCAGCAGACCCGGGACAGTGGCGAATGAGCAGTTCTTC
CDR3 protein: CASRPGTVANEQFF

V gene: TRBV7-9
J gene: TRBJ2-7
D gene: TRBD1
clone size: NA
CDR3 DNA: TGTGCCAGCAGCTACGGACAGGGGAGCTCCTACGAGCAGTACTTC
CDR3 protein: CASSYGQGSSYEQYF

V gene: TRBV27
J gene: TRBJ2-5
D gene: NA
clone size: NA
CDR3 DNA: TGTGCCAGCAGTTTCTCGACAGGGGACTACGACGGGACCCAGTACTTC
CDR3 protein: CASSFSTGDYDGTQYF

V gene: TRBV6-1
J gene: TRBJ1-3
D gene: NA
clone size: NA
CDR3 DNA: TGTGCCAGCAGTGATGAGGGGCTGAGAGGAAACACCATATATTTT
CDR3 protein: CASSDEGLRGNTIYF

V gene: TRBV9
J gene: TRBJ2-1
D gene: NA
clone size: NA
CDR3 DNA: TGTGCCAGCAGCGCTTCGGGAGCTTTGAATGAGCAGTTCTTC
CDR3 protein: CASSASGALNEQFF

V gene: TRBV10-3
J gene: TRBJ2-1
D gene: TRBD2
clone size: NA
CDR3 DNA: TGTGCCATCAGTGAGTCGGGGACTAGCGGGGGGAATGAGCAGTTCTTC
CDR3 protein: CAISESGTSGGNEQFF

V gene: TRBV4-3
J gene: TRBJ2-5
D gene: NA
clone size: NA
CDR3 DNA: TGCGCCAGCAGAAGATTAACGGTAGGCGGGAATGGGACCCAGTACTTC
CDR3 protein: CASRRLTVGGNGTQYF

V gene: TRBV4-1
J gene: TRBJ2-7
D gene: TRBD2
clone size: NA
CDR3 DNA: TGCGCCAGCAGCCACCGAGCGGGGGGGGACTACGAGCAGTACTTC
CDR3 protein: CASSHRAGGDYEQYF

V gene: TRBV19
J gene: TRBJ2-7
D gene: TRBD1
clone size: NA
CDR3 DNA: TGTGCCAGTAGCCCAAAATCCGGGACAGGGGCCACCTACGAGCAGTACTTC
CDR3 protein: CASSPKSGTGATYEQYF

V gene: TRBV27
J gene: TRBJ2-2
D gene: NA
clone size: NA
CDR3 DNA: TGTGCCAGCAGTCTAAACTCACAGAACACCGGGGAGCTGTTTTTT
CDR3 protein: CASSLNSQNTGELFF

V gene: TRBV7-8
J gene: TRBJ2-7
D gene: NA
clone size: NA
CDR3 DNA: TGTGCCAGCAGCTTAGAGTTTGGGGGCGGCGAGCAGTACTTC
CDR3 protein: CASSLEFGGGEQYF

V gene: TRBV5-1
J gene: TRBJ2-3
D gene: TRBD1
clone size: NA
CDR3 DNA: TGCGCCAGCAGCGAGGGGGCTACAGATACGCAGTATTTT
CDR3 protein: CASSEGATDTQYF

V gene: TRBV2
J gene: TRBJ1-2
D gene: NA
clone size: NA
CDR3 DNA: TGTGCCAGCAGTGAAGGAGGATATCCTAACTATGGCTACACCTTC
CDR3 protein: CASSEGGYPNYGYTF

V gene: TRBV27
J gene: TRBJ1-5
D gene: NA
clone size: NA
CDR3 DNA: TGTGCCAGCAGCCAAGGACCTATGAATCAGCCCCAGCATTTT
CDR3 protein: CASSQGPMNQPQHF

V gene: TRBV5-4
J gene: TRBJ2-7
D gene: TRBD1
clone size: NA
CDR3 DNA: TGTGCCAGCAGCTTCGGGACAGGCCCCTCTCTCTACGAGCAGTACTTC
CDR3 protein: CASSFGTGPSLYEQYF

V gene: TRBV4-1
J gene: TRBJ2-1
D gene: TRBD1
clone size: NA
CDR3 DNA: TGCGCCAGCAGCCCCCGGGACAGGGTCGGCAATGAGCAGTTCTTC
CDR3 protein: CASSPRDRVGNEQFF

V gene: TRBV27
J gene: TRBJ1-1
D gene: NA
clone size: NA
CDR3 DNA: TGTGCCAGCAGTTTATCGGGGCCGCAAGTGAACACTGAAGCTTTCTTT
CDR3 protein: CASSLSGPQVNTEAFF

V gene: TRBV7-2
J gene: TRBJ2-3
D gene: TRBD2
clone size: NA
CDR3 DNA: TGTGCCAGCAGCTTAGGGGCGGGAGCCCTGGTAGATACGCAGTATTTT
CDR3 protein: CASSLGAGALVDTQYF

V gene: TRBV19
J gene: TRBJ2-3
D gene: NA
clone size: NA
CDR3 DNA: TGTGCCAGTAGTAGCGACCCGGCGGATACGCAGTATTTT
CDR3 protein: CASSSDPADTQYF